The sequence of this TCR beta chain was determined in a study of OX40 agonist ivuxolimab in advanced cancers. Study at large: Three patients responded partially, comprising one with hepatocellular carcinoma and two with cutaneous melanoma.

Notes on this clone: The antigen is not known.

This CDR3 spans 13 amino acids. The ends were cut back, 7 bases at V and 2 bases at J, with 11 bases in the middle. The germline CDR1 and CDR2 sequences are SEHNR and FQNEAQ (reference sequence). Data came from immunoSEQ multiplex PCR; TCRdb stores just in-frame clones and leaves some out. The sample shows some 98,000 clones, 90% to 95% of them seen only once. General study points: Low normalized T-cell clonal expansion was also seen in some nonresponders. Within 6 weeks, CD4+ and CD8+ blood T cells expanded clonally at 0.1 to 3.0 mg/kg.

V gene TRBV7-9 combines with J gene TRBJ1-1, with D hard to call. The sample consisted of CD4+ or CD8+ T cells sorted from blood, taken in a trial of the OX40 agonist ivuxolimab. The receptor was derived from an adult with an advanced solid tumor such as melanoma, head and neck, liver or kidney cancer. The CDR3 coding sequence is TGTGCCAGCACCCAAGGGCTTAACACTGAAGCTTTCTTT. Amino acid sequence: CASTQGLNTEAFF.